One sample yielded the 17 T cell receptor beta chains listed below, sequenced in a study of response to subunit inactivated influenza vaccine. TCRdb independently ran MiXCR on the RT-PCR reads; one entry per CDR3 protein. The sample lists approximately 730,000 distinct CDR3 sequences; about 15% were seen once. This specimen was PBMCs from blood, taken 14 to 15 days before vaccination. The receptors derive from a man between 50 and 59 years old who received an inactivated influenza vaccine.

The chain uses TRBV15 and TRBJ2-5; no clear D. This CDR3 has 15 amino acids. Germline V gives CDR1 LNHNV, CDR2 YYDKDF (reference sequence). With 0 bases removed from V and 1 base from J, the gap between germline ends came to 9 bases. In nucleotides, the CDR3 is TGTGCCACCAGCAGAGATAATGGTGCCCAAGAGACCCAGTACTTC. Its translation is CATSRDNGAQETQYF.

The chain recombines TRBV12-3 or TRBV12-4 with TRBJ2-5; D not certain. V lost 8 bases to trimming and J lost 0 bases, with 7 bases between them. The CDR3 length is 12 residues. CDR3 residues: CASRAYQETQYF. The CDR3 DNA follows: TGTGCCAGCCGGGCCTACCAAGAGACCCAGTACTTC.

In its sample, this clonotype was seen a few times. The J gene is TRBJ2-2, the V gene TRBV14, with 7 bases identical to TRBD1. The germline gives CDR1 SGHDN, CDR2 FVKESK. The CDR3 is 16 residues long. After removal of 3 bases from V and 4 bases from J, the junction contained 8 bases not matched to a gene. The CDR3, as DNA: TGTGCCAGCAGCCAGAAGACAGGGTCGGGCACCGGGGAGCTGTTTTTT. Translating it yields CASSQKTGSGTGELFF.

A few counts support this clonotype. The chain uses TRBV5-1 and TRBJ1-6; D is possibly TRBD1 (5 bases). The V gene lost 4 bases and the J gene lost 7 bases, with 12 bases spanning the gap. The CDR3 length is 14 residues. Germline CDR1 reads SGHRS; CDR2 reads YFSETQ. CDR3 in DNA: TGCGCCAGCAGCGTGGGACGGGGAAATTCACCCCTCCACTTT. Translating it yields CASSVGRGNSPLHF.

This clonotype was seen many times. The DNA for the CDR3 is TGCACCGCGGGTAGTCCCAAGGGTTTCTATGGCTACACCTTC. It encodes CTAGSPKGFYGYTF. V usage is TRBV20-1 and J usage is TRBJ1-2; D is undetermined. The CDR3 totals 14 residues. CDR1 DFQATT and CDR2 SNEGSKA come from the germline V gene (reference sequence).

This clonotype was observed a few times. This chain uses TRBV20-1 with TRBJ2-7; perhaps D is TRBD1 or TRBD2 (5 bases each). Germline V gene lookup returns CDR1 DFQATT and CDR2 SNEGSKA (reference sequence). This CDR3 has 13 amino acids. The V end was cut by 0 bases, the J end by 4 bases, with 10 bases between. The CDR3 sequence is CSARERGWYEQYF. The CDR3 DNA reads TGCAGTGCTAGAGAGAGGGGTTGGTACGAGCAGTACTTC.

This clonotype was counted between two and nine times. The rearrangement links TRBV6-1 to TRBJ1-5; no definite D call. V was shortened by 2 bases and J by 6 bases, with 8 bases between the two germline ends. The CDR3 length is 13 residues. Germline V lookup: CDR1 MNHNS, CDR2 SASEGT. CDR3 sequence (DNA): TGTGCCAGCAGTGAAAAGGGTTTTCAGCCCCAGCATTTT. Protein: CASSEKGFQPQHF.

The chain employs TRBV4-3 and TRBJ2-5; a possible D gene is TRBD2 (7 bases). Germline V gene lookup returns CDR1 LGHNA and CDR2 YSLEER. The CDR3 sequence is 19 residues long. Deletions cut 0 bases from V and 8 bases from J, with 28 bases between. The CDR3 DNA reads as TGCGCCAGCAGCCAAGATATGGCCCCTGGGGGGGCCGGCCGTGGAACCCAGTACTTC. Residues: CASSQDMAPGGAGRGTQYF.

This rearrangement joins TRBV5-1 to TRBJ1-6, with 8 bases lining up with TRBD1. There are 15 residues in the CDR3. CDR1 is SGHRS and CDR2 is YFSETQ in the germline V gene. Trimming took 1 base from V and 8 from J; bases not matched to a gene: 5. The CDR3 here is CASSLNTGGDSPLHF. CDR3 coding DNA: TGCGCCAGCAGCTTGAACACAGGGGGGGATTCACCCCTCCACTTT.

This clonotype was detected only a few times. V and J are TRBV20-1 and TRBJ2-5, with 7 bases that match TRBD1. Trimming took 6 bases from V and 1 from J; bases not matched to a gene: 5. The CDR3 sequence is 13 residues long. Germline assignment: CDR1 DFQATT and CDR2 SNEGSKA (reference sequence). CDR3 sequence reads: CSAPGTAQETQYF. The DNA of the CDR3 is TGCAGTGCCCCCGGGACAGCCCAAGAGACCCAGTACTTC.

The gene calls are TRBV5-1 and TRBJ2-3; TRBD1 or TRBD2 may be the D gene (5 bases each). CDR3 size: 15 residues. The V gene's germline CDR1 is SGHRS and CDR2 YFSETQ. V lost 3 bases to trimming and J lost 6 bases, with 17 bases between them. The CDR3 reads CASSSTGFEGDTQYF. For the CDR3, the DNA is TGCGCCAGCAGCTCCACAGGTTTTGAGGGGGATACGCAGTATTTT.

This rearrangement joins TRBV12-3 or TRBV12-4 to TRBJ1-6; TRBD1 matches at 7 bases. V gave up 5 bases and J gave up 10 bases; unmatched junction bases: 8. The CDR3 covers 14 residues. CDR3 DNA sequence: TGTGCCAGCAGTCGGACAGGAGGAACCTCACCCCTCCACTTT. The encoded protein is CASSRTGGTSPLHF.

The chain is built from TRBV12-3 or TRBV12-4 and TRBJ1-4; TRBD1 might be the D (6 bases). This CDR3 is 15 amino acids long. Trimming left V 7 bases short and J 5 bases short, with 17 bases between. The CDR3 spells CASTTGVGGNEKLFF. The CDR3 nucleotides are TGTGCCAGCACCACGGGGGTAGGGGGAAATGAAAAACTGTTTTTT.

This clonotype was detected only once. A read error may be the cause here, since a much bigger clone is one base away. The chain joins TRBV7-9 to TRBJ1-1; the D is unclear. The V and J ends lost 0 bases and 6 bases respectively, with 5 bases between them. The CDR3 runs to 12 residues. Germline CDR1 reads SEHNR; CDR2 reads FQNEAQ (reference sequence). CDR3 protein: CASSLAYAEAFF. CDR3 DNA: TGTGCCAGCAGCTTAGCGTACGCTGAAGCTTTCTTT.

This clonotype was found many times. The genes are TRBV7-2 and TRBJ1-1; the D is unclear. CDR1 and CDR2 (germline): SGHTA, FQGNSA. V gave up 5 bases and J gave up 1 base, with 8 bases separating them. CDR3 length equals 13 residues. The CDR3, as DNA: TGTGCCAGCAGCCAGAGCCGGAACACTGAAGCTTTCTTT. It yields the protein CASSQSRNTEAFF.

This clonotype was observed many times. The chain carries TRBV20-1 and TRBJ1-4; D ambiguous. This CDR3 is 14 amino acids long. The V end lost 2 bases, the J end lost 0 bases, and 7 bases lay between the germline ends. Germline V lookup: CDR1 DFQATT, CDR2 SNEGSKA (reference sequence). The CDR3 bases are TGCAGTGCTAGACAGTTAGCAACTAATGAAAAACTGTTTTTT. It translates to CSARQLATNEKLFF.

This clonotype was seen ten or more times. J is TRBJ2-3 and V is TRBV7-9; 10 bases are shared with TRBD2. Germline CDR1 reads SEHNR; CDR2 reads FQNEAQ (reference sequence). The CDR3 runs 16 residues. V lost 5 bases, J lost 3 bases, and 8 bases stayed unmatched. CDR3 nucleotides: TGTGCCAGCAGCCGTAGCGGGGGGACGTCTACAGATACGCAGTATTTT. Translated: CASSRSGGTSTDTQYF.